Presented here are 8 T cell receptor beta chains from one specimen sequenced in a study of metastatic and nonmetastatic thyroid tumors. Thyroid surgery had not been preceded by any treatment in any patient. TCRdb reprocessed the PCR reads via MiXCR. This sample has around 45,000 clones; roughly 3.2% occur once, and the top ten carry approximately 10%. The sample was blood. Receptors originate from a female donor with papillary thyroid cancer or a benign thyroid nodule (not recorded which). Some clones in this sample may be carry-over from other donors' samples.

This clone was observed at least ten times. The CDR3 here is CASSPRGANIYNEQFF. CDR3 coding DNA: TGTGCCAGCAGCCCCCGGGGGGCGAATATCTACAATGAGCAGTTCTTC. The rearrangement uses TRBV11-2 and TRBJ2-1, with D possibly being TRBD2 (7 bases). The CDR3 contains 16 residues. V lost 5 bases, J lost 3 bases, and 17 bases lay in between. CDR1 SGHAT and CDR2 FQNNGV come from the germline V gene.

This clone appeared a few times. J is TRBJ1-2 and V is TRBV24-1; no clear D gene. The CDR3 has 16 residues. Trimming shortened V by 1 base and J by 3 bases, and 14 bases separated the two germline ends. Germline V gives CDR1 KGHDR, CDR2 SFDVKD. The CDR3: CATSDLDPSPDYGYTF. CDR3 nucleotides: TGTGCCACCAGTGATTTAGACCCATCCCCCGACTATGGCTACACCTTC.

This clone came up a few times. This chain uses TRBV28 with TRBJ2-7, with TRBD2 identical over 7 bases. Germline lookup yields CDR1 MDHEN and CDR2 SYDVKM. The CDR3 extends over 13 amino acids. J gave up 0 bases and V 10 bases, and 6 bases lay outside the gene matches. In nucleotides, the CDR3 is TGTGCCATCCGGGGGGAAAGCTCCTACGAGCAGTACTTC. It is translated as CAIRGESSYEQYF.

At least ten counts were recorded for this clone. This chain joins TRBV9 and TRBJ2-3; D is perhaps TRBD2 (5 bases). The CDR3 contains 14 residues. Between the trimmed V and J ends, which lost 1 base and 1 base, there was a span of 7 bases. Germline lookup yields CDR1 SGDLS and CDR2 YYNGEE. CDR3 coding DNA: TGTGCCAGCAGCGTAAATAGCGGCACAGATACGCAGTATTTT. It specifies CASSVNSGTDTQYF.

This clone was recorded many times. This chain connects TRBV6-1 to TRBJ2-6, with D unclear. Germline V CDR1 and CDR2: MNHNS, SASEGT. Trimming stripped 4 bases from V and 0 bases from J, with 1 base between. This CDR3 has 13 amino acids. CDR3 residues: CASSASGANVLTF. The CDR3 nucleotides read TGTGCCAGCAGTGCCTCTGGGGCCAACGTCCTGACTTTC.

This clone has ten or more counts. A much more abundant neighbour one base away suggests this may be a read error. CDR3 in DNA: TGTGCCAGCGGCTTCGGATCAGAAGATACGCAGTATTTT. Translating it yields CASGFGSEDTQYF. The genes are TRBV7-9 and TRBJ2-3, with D unresolved. The CDR3 runs 13 residues. Per germline, CDR1 SEHNR and CDR2 FQNEAQ (reference sequence).

This clone was seen at least ten times. The gene calls are TRBV11-2 and TRBJ1-1; D call uncertain. Germline V CDR1 and CDR2: SGHAT, FQNNGV. The CDR3 extends over 16 amino acids. V shed 5 bases and J shed 0 bases, with 16 bases lying between them. The CDR3 nucleotides are TGTGCCAGCAGCCCTACGGGGTTCCGGATGAACACTGAAGCTTTCTTT. It specifies CASSPTGFRMNTEAFF.

The rearrangement links TRBV6-5 to TRBJ1-1; D gene ambiguous. Looked up from germline, CDR1 is MNHEY and CDR2 is SVGAGI. The CDR3 has 14 amino acids. The V end lost 2 bases, the J end lost 3 bases, and 10 bases lay between the germline ends. CDR3 DNA sequence: TGTGCCAGCAGTTACCCCCCGTCACACACTGAAGCTTTCTTT. It yields the protein CASSYPPSHTEAFF.